The next 26 T cell receptor beta chains were all read from a single sample in a study of cytomegalovirus exposure and HLA in healthy donors. The method was immunoSEQ multiplex PCR; TCRdb's version includes in-frame clones alone and lacks a portion of them. The repertoire holds about 76,000 clones, with approximately 94% as singletons. Sequenced sample: PBMCs. Source of these receptors: a woman aged 18-29 years in good health and CMV-seronegative.

This clone was seen only once. The chain recombines TRBV7-2 with TRBJ1-6; D not certain. The length of the CDR3 is 15 residues. Germline V CDR1 and CDR2: SGHTA, FQGNSA. V lost 0 bases and J lost 9, with 12 bases in between. CDR3 sequence: CASSLASDASSPLHF. The CDR3 bases are TGTGCCAGCAGCTTAGCGTCAGACGCTAGTTCACCCCTCCACTTT.

V and J are TRBV2 and TRBJ1-1, with 7 bases matching TRBD1. This CDR3 contains 12 residues. The V gene end was trimmed by 6 bases and the J gene end by 5 bases; junction bases not matched to a gene: 3. In germline, CDR1 is SNHLY, CDR2 FYNNEI. The DNA for the CDR3 is TGTGCCAGCAGGGCAGGGGGTACTGAAGCTTTCTTT. Protein: CASRAGGTEAFF. Looking up the rest from reference TRBV2 and TRBJ1-1 gives the full variable domain: EPEVTQTPSHQVTQMGQEVILRCVPISNHLYFYWYRQILGQKVEFLVSFYNNEISEKSEIFDDQFSVERPDGSNFTLKIRSTKLEDSAMYFCASRAGGTEAFFGQGTRLTVV.

The gene calls are TRBV28 and TRBJ2-7; a possible D gene is TRBD1 (6 bases). There are 13 residues in the CDR3. Germline-derived CDR1 and CDR2 are MDHEN and SYDVKM. The V end lost 8 bases, the J end lost 0 bases, and 11 bases lay between the germline ends. CDR3 coding DNA: TGTGCCAGCGTAGACAGGAGCTCCTACGAGCAGTACTTC. This translates into CASVDRSSYEQYF.

V and J are TRBV5-4 and TRBJ2-3; possibly TRBD2 for D (6 bases). The ends were cut back, 4 bases at V and 9 bases at J, with 12 bases in the middle. Germline assignment: CDR1 SGHNT and CDR2 YYREEE (reference sequence). This CDR3 is 12 amino acids long. Here the CDR3 DNA reads TGTGCCAGCAGCCCCCCGGGGGACACGCAGTATTTT. Amino acids: CASSPPGDTQYF.

The rearrangement joins TRBV7-3 to TRBJ2-3, with 7 bases aligning to TRBD2. Germline V gene data show CDR1 as SGHTA and CDR2 as FQGTGA. The CDR3 runs to 20 residues. Trimming cost V 1 base and J 0 bases; bases outside gene matches: 16. In nucleotides, the CDR3 is TGTGCCAGCAGCTTAAGGCCCCAGCGGGGTAGCGGGCTTAGCACAGATACGCAGTATTTT. Its translation: CASSLRPQRGSGLSTDTQYF. Supplemented by reference TRBV7-3 and TRBJ2-3, the full variable domain reads GAGVSQTPSNKVTEKGKYVELRCDPISGHTALYWYRQSLGQGPEFLIYFQGTGAADDSGLPNDRFFAVRPEGSVSTLKIQRTERGDSAVYLCASSLRPQRGSGLSTDTQYFGPGTRLTVL.

The rearrangement links TRBV11-2 to TRBJ2-4; D may be TRBD1 (6 bases). The CDR3 consists of 11 residues. Between the trimmed V and J ends, which lost 1 base and 13 bases, there was a span of 8 bases. Germline V gives CDR1 SGHAT, CDR2 FQNNGV. The CDR3 here is CASSLAGTQYF. CDR3 DNA: TGTGCCAGCAGCTTAGCGGGGACACAGTACTTC.

The genes are TRBV15 and TRBJ1-6, with a possible D match to TRBD1 (6 bases). CDR3 size: 15 residues. The V end lost 1 base, the J end lost 9 bases, and 13 bases lay between the germline ends. Per the germline V gene, CDR1 is LNHNV and CDR2 is YYDKDF (reference sequence). The CDR3 sequence: CATSRGLPGVSPLHF. The CDR3 region has the DNA TGTGCCACCAGCAGAGGTTTGCCAGGGGTTTCACCCCTCCACTTT.

This chain joins TRBV4-2 and TRBJ2-3, with a tentative D call TRBD2 (7 bases). The CDR3 contains 15 residues. V gave up 4 bases and J gave up 2 bases, with 13 bases separating them. Germline V lookup: CDR1 LGHNA, CDR2 YNFKEQ. The CDR3 coding sequence is TGTGCCAGCAGCCTAGGGGGGGGGCCCACAGATACGCAGTATTTT. Encoded protein: CASSLGGGPTDTQYF.

The chain carries TRBV7-2 and TRBJ2-3; tentatively, D is TRBD2 (6 bases). The germline V gene encodes CDR1 SGHTA and CDR2 FQGNSA. The CDR3 has 14 amino acids. Trimming removed 5 bases from V and 3 bases from J, with 12 bases in between. The CDR3 reads CASSRGGRTDTQYF. CDR3 sequence (DNA): TGTGCCAGCAGCAGGGGAGGCAGGACAGATACGCAGTATTTT. Variable domain in full (rest from reference TRBV7-2 and TRBJ2-3): GAGVSQSPSNKVTEKGKDVELRCDPISGHTALYWYRQSLGQGLEFLIYFQGNSAPDKSGLPSDRFSAERTGGSVSTLTIQRTQQEDSAVYLCASSRGGRTDTQYFGPGTRLTVL.

The chain uses TRBV6-5 and TRBJ2-7; 8 bases fit TRBD2. CDR3 length: 13 amino acids. V lost 7 bases, J lost 5 bases, and 7 bases stayed unmatched. Per germline, CDR1 MNHEY and CDR2 SVGAGI. The DNA for the CDR3 is TGTGCCAGCATTTCGGGGGGGAGGAACGAGCAGTACTTC. Amino acids: CASISGGRNEQYF.

The chain combines TRBV6-5 with TRBJ1-2, with D perhaps TRBD1 (5 bases). CDR1 and CDR2 (germline): MNHEY, SVGAGI. Between the trimmed V and J ends, which lost 2 bases and 8 bases, there was a span of 12 bases. CDR3 length equals 13 residues. For the CDR3, the DNA is TGTGCCAGCAGTTACATATTTCAGGGCGGCTACACCTTC. This encodes CASSYIFQGGYTF.

The rearrangement links TRBV28 to TRBJ2-6, with D uncertain. Between the trimmed V and J ends, which lost 6 bases and 0 bases, there was a span of 9 bases. CDR1 and CDR2 from the germline V gene are MDHEN and SYDVKM. This CDR3 is built from 15 residues. For the CDR3, the DNA is TGTGCCAGCAGCCAGATCCTCTCTGGGGCCAACGTCCTGACTTTC. Translating gives CASSQILSGANVLTF.

The rearrangement uses TRBV28 and TRBJ1-1; TRBD1 might be the D (6 bases). The CDR3 loop spans 16 amino acids. V shed 3 bases and J shed 1 base, with 15 bases lying between them. CDR1 and CDR2 from the germline V gene are MDHEN and SYDVKM. CDR3 sequence (DNA): TGTGCCAGCAGTTTGATGGGGAGGGGGGGGAACACTGAAGCTTTCTTT. Protein sequence: CASSLMGRGGNTEAFF.

The chain links TRBV21-1 to TRBJ1-1; TRBD1, the table's D call, was not compared with the DNA. TRBV21-1 is designated a pseudogene. The CDR3 has 15 amino acids. This CDR3 reads CASTIRTAMNTEAFF. In DNA form, the CDR3 reads TGTGCCAGCACCATTCGGACAGCCATGAACACTGAAGCTTTCTTT.

The chain links TRBV2 to TRBJ1-6, with TRBD1 as a possible D gene (5 bases). CDR1 is SNHLY and CDR2 is FYNNEI in the germline V gene. The CDR3 is made up of 17 amino acids. V was clipped by 4 bases and J by 6 bases, with 19 bases between them. CDR3 in amino acids: CASSVKAHRGGNSPLHF. In DNA form, the CDR3 reads TGTGCCAGCAGTGTTAAGGCGCACCGGGGGGGTAATTCACCCCTCCACTTT.

The genes are TRBV6-1 and TRBJ1-2, with a tentative D call TRBD1 (5 bases). Germline CDR1 MNHNS, CDR2 SASEGT. Trimming left V 7 bases short and J 7 bases short, with 10 bases between. The CDR3 is 11 residues long. The CDR3: CASTSRGGYTF. CDR3 DNA sequence: TGTGCCAGCACCTCTAGGGGTGGCTACACCTTC.

This chain connects TRBV28 to TRBJ1-2; 8 bases are shared with TRBD1. CDR1 is MDHEN and CDR2 is SYDVKM in the germline V gene. The CDR3 is 14 residues long. Unmatched junction bases numbered 10, after V lost 5 bases and J lost 8 bases. In DNA, the CDR3 is TGTGCCAGCAGTCCTGGACAGGGAGGAGTGGGCTACACCTTC. Its translation is CASSPGQGGVGYTF.

The genes are TRBV28 and TRBJ1-5; tentatively, D is TRBD1 (6 bases). Germline CDR1 is MDHEN and CDR2 is SYDVKM. CDR3 length: 16 amino acids. Trimming left V 7 bases short and J 0 bases short, with 16 bases between. The CDR3 region is CASTFPGGYSNQPQHF. DNA of the CDR3: TGTGCCAGCACTTTTCCTGGGGGCTATAGCAATCAGCCCCAGCATTTT.

This chain connects TRBV6-5 to TRBJ1-2; D is possibly TRBD1 (5 bases). CDR1 MNHEY and CDR2 SVGAGI come from the germline V gene. Trimming took 6 bases from V and 4 from J, leaving 15 bases between them. This CDR3 contains 14 residues. The CDR3, as DNA: TGTGCCAGCAGCTCATCAGGGCTAAGCTATGGCTACACCTTC. Its protein is CASSSSGLSYGYTF.

The chain carries TRBV19 and TRBJ1-1; D gene ambiguous. This CDR3 comprises 15 residues. The germline V gene has CDR1 LNHDA and CDR2 SQIVND (reference sequence). The germline V and J ends were trimmed by 0 bases and 6 bases, with 14 bases remaining between them. The chain's CDR3 is CASSIDLELRAEAFF. The CDR3 bases are TGTGCCAGTAGTATAGATCTGGAACTACGCGCTGAAGCTTTCTTT.

The gene calls are TRBV11-2 and TRBJ2-7, with 9 bases lining up with TRBD1. V was pared by 1 base and J by 6 bases, with 7 bases of the junction left unmatched. Germline assignment: CDR1 SGHAT and CDR2 FQNNGV. This CDR3 comprises 15 residues. The CDR3: CASSLVGQGMGEQYF. In nucleotides, the CDR3 is TGTGCCAGCAGCTTAGTAGGACAGGGGATGGGCGAGCAGTACTTC.

The gene calls are TRBV7-3 and TRBJ1-6; 12 positions agree with TRBD1. The CDR3 has 17 residues. With 0 bases clipped from V and 9 bases from J, the junction kept 6 bases outside the gene matches. Germline V gives CDR1 SGHTA, CDR2 FQGTGA. The CDR3 here is CASSLTAGTGGSSPLHF. The CDR3 nucleotides are TGTGCCAGCAGCTTAACCGCGGGGACAGGGGGCAGTTCACCCCTCCACTTT.

This chain links TRBV2 with TRBJ1-2; D gene uncertain. There are 12 residues in the CDR3. Trimming took off 8 bases at V and 8 bases at J, with 15 bases between the two ends. Per the germline V gene, CDR1 is SNHLY and CDR2 is FYNNEI. CDR3 sequence: CASRSGSEGYTF. CDR3 nucleotides: TGTGCCAGCCGTTCCGGATCGGAGGGCTACACCTTC.

Only one count was recorded for this clone. The CDR3 region is CASSLGGNTEAFF. The CDR3 DNA reads TGTGCCAGCAGCTTGGGAGGGAACACTGAAGCTTTCTTT. This chain uses TRBV5-4 with TRBJ1-1; the D is unclear. Trimming shortened V by 0 bases and J by 1 base, and 4 bases separated the two germline ends. CDR3 length: 13 residues. Germline CDR1 SGHNT, CDR2 YYREEE (reference sequence).

V is TRBV19 and J is TRBJ2-2, with 9 bases that match TRBD2. The CDR3 runs 15 residues. V shed 5 bases and J 6 bases; nucleotides not matched to a gene: 7. The germline CDR1 and CDR2 sequences are LNHDA and SQIVND (reference sequence). The CDR3 DNA reads as TGTGCCAGTAGTCTAGCGGGGTATAATGCCGGGGAGCTGTTTTTT. Translated: CASSLAGYNAGELFF.

This clone was detected only once. V usage is TRBV18 and J usage is TRBJ2-5; 12 nucleotides match TRBD2. V lost 2 bases and J lost 0; bases outside the gene matches: 13. Looked up from germline, CDR1 is KGHSH and CDR2 is LQKENI. The CDR3 is 20 amino acids. The CDR3 reads CASSPSKIGLAGMYQETQYF. The CDR3 DNA reads as TGTGCCAGCTCACCATCGAAAATTGGACTAGCGGGGATGTACCAAGAGACCCAGTACTTC.